This T cell receptor beta chain is from a study of cytomegalovirus exposure and HLA in healthy donors. It was with 60 Vbeta and 13 Jbeta primers that the PCR ran. Repertoires were generated with immunoSEQ multiplex PCR, while TCRdb's copy carries only in-frame clones and drops some. The repertoire holds about 170,000 clones, with 65% to 80% as singletons. V lost 6 bases and J lost 0; bases outside the gene matches: 2. CDR3 length: 15 amino acids. The germline V gene encodes CDR1 SGHRS and CDR2 YFSETQ. The chain links TRBV5-1 to TRBJ2-3; TRBD2 agrees at 12 bases. The receptor's source is a woman aged 45-65 years in good health and CMV-seropositive. Sequencing was done on a sample of PBMCs. CDR3 sequence: CASNLAGGSTDTQYF. The CDR3 coding sequence is TGCGCCAGCAACCTAGCGGGGGGGAGCACAGATACGCAGTATTTT.